This is a list of T cell receptor beta chains from one sample in a study of post-analysis software for immune sequencing data. MiXCR was run by TCRdb on the PCR reads, yielding one entry per CDR3 protein. Of around 700,000 distinct CDR3 sequences listed, around 64% are singletons. The sequenced sample consisted of blood. These receptors were obtained from a girl aged 2 to 10 with multiple sclerosis. Each CDR3 is given with its conserved first and last residue. Each record gives: clone size, J gene, V gene, D gene, CDR3 DNA, CDR3 protein. D genes are given only for firm matches. The size field is filled for only some rows; it gives once, few, many or a size class.

- | TRBJ1-2 | TRBV4-1 | - | TGCGCCAGCAGCCAGCTACAGGGAGCTAACTATGGCTGCACCTTC | CASSQLQGANYGCTF
- | TRBJ2-7 | TRBV6-6 | - | TGTGCCAGCAGTACCCGGGACCAAGGCTACGAGCAGTACTTC | CASSTRDQGYEQYF
- | TRBJ2-5 | TRBV5-1 | TRBD2 | TGCGCCAGCAGCTCGGGACTAGCGGGGGATTGGAGCGAAGAGACCCAGTACTTC | CASSSGLAGDWSEETQYF
- | TRBJ1-1 | TRBV29-1 | - | TGCAGCGTTGAAGATGGGGAGGGGGAAGCTTTCTTT | CSVEDGEGEAFF
few | TRBJ2-7 | TRBV5-1 | TRBD2 | TGCGCCAGCAGCTACGGGACTAGCGGGGGCGAGCAGTACTTC | CASSYGTSGGEQYF
- | TRBJ2-1 | TRBV3-1 | TRBD2 | TGTGCCAGCAGCCGGAGGGCTAGCGGTTACAATGAGCAGTTCTTC | CASSRRASGYNEQFF
- | TRBJ1-2 | TRBV27 | - | TGTGCCAGCAGTTTATCGTTCGGGGGGGTTCATGGCTACACCTTC | CASSLSFGGVHGYTF
- | TRBJ2-5 | TRBV7-2 | - | TGTGCCAGCAGCACGCAGGGCAGGGAGACCCAGTACTTC | CASSTQGRETQYF
few | TRBJ1-2 | TRBV20-1 | TRBD1 | TGCAGTGCTAGAGATCTAGGACAGGCCAACTATGGCTACACCTTC | CSARDLGQANYGYTF
- | TRBJ1-2 | TRBV7-6 | - | TGTGCCAGCAGCGGGAGTCGGGGTGGCTACACCTTC | CASSGSRGGYTF
few | TRBJ2-4 | TRBV13 | TRBD1 | TGTGCCAGCAGCTCGGGACAGGGGAGGTTAAACATTCAGTACTTC | CASSSGQGRLNIQYF
- | TRBJ2-5 | TRBV6-1 | - | TGTGCCAGCAGTGAGGTGGGAAGAGAAGAGACCCAGTACTTC | CASSEVGREETQYF
few | TRBJ2-5 | TRBV29-1 | - | TGCAGCGTTGAAAGGGGTCCTCAAGAGACCCAGTACTTC | CSVERGPQETQYF
- | TRBJ2-1 | TRBV12-3/TRBV12-4 | - | TGTGCCAGCAGCAACGAAGGGCTAGCCTTGGGCAATGAGCAGTTCTTC | CASSNEGLALGNEQFF
few | TRBJ2-3 | TRBV11-2 | TRBD2 | TGTGCCAGCAGATTAGCTAGCGGCCCCCCAGATACGCAGTATTTT | CASRLASGPPDTQYF
- | TRBJ1-2 | TRBV29-1 | - | TGCAGCGTTGTTGGACAGAACTATGGCTGCACCTTC | CSVVGQNYGCTF
- | TRBJ2-7 | TRBV2 | TRBD1 | TGTGCCAGCAAGGACAGGGTGCCCAGCGAGCAGTACTTC | CASKDRVPSEQYF
few | TRBJ2-1 | TRBV10-3 | TRBD1 | TGTGCCATCAGTTGGGACAGGTCCTACAATGAGCAGTTCTTC | CAISWDRSYNEQFF
- | TRBJ2-1 | TRBV18 | - | TGTGCCAGCTCAACGGGACAAGGCCTCTACAATGAGCAGTTCTTC | CASSTGQGLYNEQFF
- | TRBJ2-5 | TRBV29-1 | - | TGCAGCGTTGAAAGTGGGCTATGGGGCGAAGAGCAGTACTTC | CSVESGLWGEEQYF
few | TRBJ2-7 | TRBV5-1 | - | TGCGCCAGCAGCCCGGACGGGCCCTACGAGCAGTACTTC | CASSPDGPYEQYF
- | TRBJ2-1 | TRBV20-1 | TRBD2 | TGCAGTGCTGTGAAGGGACTACTGTTCGATGAGCAGTTCTTC | CSAVKGLLFDEQFF
few | TRBJ2-3 | TRBV9 | - | TGTGCCAGCAGAGGGGGGGCGATTGGCACAGATACGCAGTATTTT | CASRGGAIGTDTQYF
- | TRBJ2-1 | TRBV6-2/TRBV6-3 | - | TGTGCCACCACCTACATCAATGAGCAGTTCTTC | CATTYINEQFF
- | TRBJ2-7 | TRBV20-1 | TRBD1 | TGCAGTGCTAGTCTTCGGACAGGGTTTTTCGAGCAGTACTTC | CSASLRTGFFEQYF
- | TRBJ2-7 | TRBV20-1 | - | TGCAGTGCTCTAACAGGCCCCTACGAGCAGTACTTC | CSALTGPYEQYF
- | TRBJ2-4 | TRBV4-1 | - | TGCGCCAGCAGCCACTTACAGTTAGCCAAAAACATTCAGTACTTC | CASSHLQLAKNIQYF